Given below is one TCR beta chain in context. Each donor gave 9.5 to 10 milliliters of peripheral blood. Next came a second PCR, run for about 7 to 12 cycles, which used a sample-barcoded 5' primer along with a J-beta primer mix. TCRdb re-analysed the 5' RACE reads in MiXCR, keeping a single row per CDR3 protein. Of 500,000 to 650,000 distinct CDR3 sequences in the sample, over 25% are singletons; the top ten hold 3% to 4%. J was trimmed by 4 bases and V by 2 bases; bases with no gene match: 5. Germline V gives CDR1 MNHNY, CDR2 SVGAGI (reference sequence). The CDR3 extends over 16 amino acids. This sample is drawn from a study of blood T cells in healthy people across ages. The data also belong to a second study, concerning T cells of mothers and their children.

Sequenced material: blood. This TCR derives from a boy between 2 and 10 years old in good health. V usage is TRBV6-6 and J usage is TRBJ2-2, with 9 bases lining up with TRBD1. The CDR3 nucleotides read TGTGCCAGCAGTTACGTACAGGGGGCGGGCACCGGGGAGCTGTTTTTT. Translating gives CASSYVQGAGTGELFF.